This TCR beta chain derives from a study of blood T cell repertoires in COVID-19. Overall study context: Material from acute and convalescent COVID-19 was sourced from the United States, Italy and Spain. The analysed material was cDNA or gDNA that came from T cells, B-cell-depleted T cells, or PBMCs.

Generated by immunoSEQ multiplex PCR, the TCRdb table keeps only in-frame clones and is missing some. There are a few hundred thousand clones in the sample; 87% occur only once, and 2.2% lies in the top ten. This clone was counted a single time. The germline V gene has CDR1 MNHEY and CDR2 SVGAGI. V lost 10 bases to trimming and J lost 0 bases; unmatched junction nucleotides: 8. The CDR3 runs to 14 residues. This sequence was found in a woman between 50 and 59 years old who had recovered from COVID-19. The chain recombines TRBV6-5 with TRBJ1-1; 7 bases agree with TRBD1. Specimen: peripheral blood. This chain's CDR3 is CATTWTGLNTEAFF. The CDR3, as DNA: TGTGCCACCACCTGGACAGGCCTGAACACTGAAGCTTTCTTT.